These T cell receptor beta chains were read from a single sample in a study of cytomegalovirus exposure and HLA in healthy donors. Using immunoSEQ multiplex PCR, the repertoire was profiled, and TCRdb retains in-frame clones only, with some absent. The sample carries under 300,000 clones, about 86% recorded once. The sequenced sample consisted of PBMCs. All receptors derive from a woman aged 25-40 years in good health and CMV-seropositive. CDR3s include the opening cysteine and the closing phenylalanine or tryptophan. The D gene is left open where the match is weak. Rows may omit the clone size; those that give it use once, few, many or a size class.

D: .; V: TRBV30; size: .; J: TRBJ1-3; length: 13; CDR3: CAWSVSRENTIYF; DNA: TGTGCCTGGAGTGTAAGCCGGGAAAACACCATATATTTT
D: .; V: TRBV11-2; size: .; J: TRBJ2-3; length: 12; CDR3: CASSSPGDTQYF; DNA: TGTGCCAGCAGCTCTCCGGGAGATACGCAGTATTTT
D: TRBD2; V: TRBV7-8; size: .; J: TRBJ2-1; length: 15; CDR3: CASSKTSGRLNEQFF; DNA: TGTGCCAGCAGCAAGACTAGCGGGAGGCTAAATGAGCAGTTCTTC
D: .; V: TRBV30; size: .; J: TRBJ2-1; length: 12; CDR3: CAWRIGDREQFF; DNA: TGTGCCTGGCGAATCGGGGATCGTGAGCAGTTCTTC
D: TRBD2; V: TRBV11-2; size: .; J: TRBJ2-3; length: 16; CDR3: CASSRLAGGTTDTQYF; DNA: TGTGCCAGCAGCCGATTAGCGGGAGGGACCACAGATACGCAGTATTTT
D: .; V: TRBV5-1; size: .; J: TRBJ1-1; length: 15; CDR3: CASSRREAGGPEAFF; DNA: TGCGCCAGCAGCCGGAGGGAGGCGGGGGGCCCTGAAGCTTTCTTT
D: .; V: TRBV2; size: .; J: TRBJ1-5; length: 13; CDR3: CASRSGPNQPQHF; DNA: TGTGCCAGCAGGTCAGGGCCCAATCAGCCCCAGCATTTT
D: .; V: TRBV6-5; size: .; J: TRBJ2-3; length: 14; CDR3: CASSYSGGTDTQYF; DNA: TGTGCCAGCAGTTACTCGGGCGGCACAGATACGCAGTATTTT
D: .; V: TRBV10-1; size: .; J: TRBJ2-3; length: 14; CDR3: CASSGGFLTDTQYF; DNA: TGCGCCAGCAGTGGAGGATTTCTAACAGATACGCAGTATTTT
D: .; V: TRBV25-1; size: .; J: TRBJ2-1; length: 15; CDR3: CASSESGEGGDEQFF; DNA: TGTGCCAGCAGTGAATCGGGAGAGGGGGGGGATGAGCAGTTCTTC
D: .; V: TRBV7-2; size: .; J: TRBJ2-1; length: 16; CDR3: CASSLATAVLRDEQFF; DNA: TGTGCCAGCAGCTTAGCAACTGCGGTTTTGAGGGATGAGCAGTTCTTC
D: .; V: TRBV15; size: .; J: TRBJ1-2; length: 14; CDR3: CATSHTGANYGYTF; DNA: TGTGCCACCAGCCATACGGGAGCTAACTATGGCTACACCTTC
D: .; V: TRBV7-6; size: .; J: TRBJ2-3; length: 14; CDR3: CASSLSQDTDTQYF; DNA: TGTGCCAGCAGCTTAAGCCAGGACACAGATACGCAGTATTTT
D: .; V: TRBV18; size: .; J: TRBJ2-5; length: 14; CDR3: CASSNRDSEETQYF; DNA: TGTGCCAGCTCAAACCGGGACTCCGAAGAGACCCAGTACTTC
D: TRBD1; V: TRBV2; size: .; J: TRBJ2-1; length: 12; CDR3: CASSADRGEQFF; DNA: TGTGCCAGCAGTGCTGACAGGGGCGAGCAGTTCTTC
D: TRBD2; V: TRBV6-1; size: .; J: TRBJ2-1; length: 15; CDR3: CASSLGLAGANEQFF; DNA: TGTGCCAGCAGCCTGGGACTAGCGGGAGCTAATGAGCAGTTCTTC
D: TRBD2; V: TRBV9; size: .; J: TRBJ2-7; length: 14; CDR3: CASSGGAGGYEQYF; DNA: TGTGCCAGCAGCGGGGGAGCGGGAGGCTACGAGCAGTACTTC
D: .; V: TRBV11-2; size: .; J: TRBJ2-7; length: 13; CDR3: CASSPRLDSEQYF; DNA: TGTGCCAGCAGCCCTCGACTAGATTCCGAGCAGTACTTC
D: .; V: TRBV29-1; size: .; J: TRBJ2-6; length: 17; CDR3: CSAITYNRVRGANVLTF; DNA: TGCAGCGCCATAACCTATAACAGGGTGCGCGGGGCCAACGTCCTGACTTTC
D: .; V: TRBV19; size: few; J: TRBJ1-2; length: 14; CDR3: CASSIDHQSPGYTF; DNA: TGTGCCAGTAGTATAGATCATCAGTCTCCCGGCTACACCTTC
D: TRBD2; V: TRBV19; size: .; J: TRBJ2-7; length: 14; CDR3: CASSAAGDWREQYF; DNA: TGTGCCAGTAGTGCGGCGGGGGACTGGCGCGAGCAGTACTTC
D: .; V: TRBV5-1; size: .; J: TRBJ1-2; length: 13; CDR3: CASSPQGIRGYTF; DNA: TGCGCCAGCAGCCCCCAGGGTATTCGTGGCTACACCTTC
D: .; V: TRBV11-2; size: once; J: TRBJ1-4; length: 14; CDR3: CASSFRGVSEKLFF; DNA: TGTGCCAGCAGCTTCAGGGGTGTCAGTGAAAAACTGTTTTTT
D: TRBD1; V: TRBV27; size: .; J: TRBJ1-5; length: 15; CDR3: CASSSRQGARQPQHF; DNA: TGTGCCAGCAGTTCAAGACAGGGGGCACGGCAGCCCCAGCATTTT
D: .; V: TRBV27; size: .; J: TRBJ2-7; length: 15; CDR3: CASSFLGQGLHEQYF; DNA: TGTGCCAGCAGTTTTTTGGGGCAGGGGCTCCACGAGCAGTACTTC
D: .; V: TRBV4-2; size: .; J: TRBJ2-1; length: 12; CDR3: CASSQAYNEQFF; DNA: TGTGCCAGCAGCCAAGCTTACAATGAGCAGTTCTTC
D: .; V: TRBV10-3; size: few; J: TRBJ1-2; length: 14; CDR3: CAISSSTENYGYTF; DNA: TGTGCCATCAGTTCGTCGACGGAGAACTATGGCTACACCTTC
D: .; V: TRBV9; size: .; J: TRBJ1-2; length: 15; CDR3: CASSVDAGWNYGYTF; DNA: TGTGCCAGCAGCGTAGACGCAGGGTGGAACTATGGCTACACCTTC
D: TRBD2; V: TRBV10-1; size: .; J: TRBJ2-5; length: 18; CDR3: CASSGTGVAGVERETQYF; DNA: TGCGCCAGCAGTGGAACTGGGGTAGCGGGAGTTGAGCGGGAGACCCAGTACTTC
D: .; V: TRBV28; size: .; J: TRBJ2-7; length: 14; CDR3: CASSWAGLSYEQYF; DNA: TGTGCCAGCAGTTGGGCGGGCCTCTCCTACGAGCAGTACTTC
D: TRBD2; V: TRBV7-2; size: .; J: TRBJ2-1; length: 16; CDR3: CASSLAGLAGGLGMLF; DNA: TGTGCCAGCAGCTTAGCGGGACTAGCGGGAGGGCTAGGTATGCTCTTC
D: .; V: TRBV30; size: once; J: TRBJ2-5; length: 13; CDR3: CACSWGLQETQYF; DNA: TGTGCCTGTTCGTGGGGCTTACAAGAGACCCAGTACTTC
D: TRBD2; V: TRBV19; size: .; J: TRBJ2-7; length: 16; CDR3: CASSMMTAGGPYEQYF; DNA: TGTGCCAGTAGTATGATGACGGCGGGAGGGCCCTACGAGCAGTACTTC
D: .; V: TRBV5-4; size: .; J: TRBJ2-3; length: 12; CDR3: CASSLSADTQYF; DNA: TGTGCCAGCAGCTTGAGCGCAGATACGCAGTATTTT
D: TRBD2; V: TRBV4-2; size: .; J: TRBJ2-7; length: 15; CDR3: CASSLGLASPYEQYF; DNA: TGTGCCAGCAGCCTAGGACTAGCGAGTCCCTACGAGCAGTACTTC
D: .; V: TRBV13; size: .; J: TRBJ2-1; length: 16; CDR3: CASSPPSGSLENEQFF; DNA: TGTGCCAGCAGCCCCCCTTCCGGGAGCCTGGAAAATGAGCAGTTCTTC
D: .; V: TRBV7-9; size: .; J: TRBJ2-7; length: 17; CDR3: CASSLASEGENFYEQYF; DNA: TGTGCCAGCAGCTTAGCCTCCGAGGGAGAGAACTTCTACGAGCAGTACTTC